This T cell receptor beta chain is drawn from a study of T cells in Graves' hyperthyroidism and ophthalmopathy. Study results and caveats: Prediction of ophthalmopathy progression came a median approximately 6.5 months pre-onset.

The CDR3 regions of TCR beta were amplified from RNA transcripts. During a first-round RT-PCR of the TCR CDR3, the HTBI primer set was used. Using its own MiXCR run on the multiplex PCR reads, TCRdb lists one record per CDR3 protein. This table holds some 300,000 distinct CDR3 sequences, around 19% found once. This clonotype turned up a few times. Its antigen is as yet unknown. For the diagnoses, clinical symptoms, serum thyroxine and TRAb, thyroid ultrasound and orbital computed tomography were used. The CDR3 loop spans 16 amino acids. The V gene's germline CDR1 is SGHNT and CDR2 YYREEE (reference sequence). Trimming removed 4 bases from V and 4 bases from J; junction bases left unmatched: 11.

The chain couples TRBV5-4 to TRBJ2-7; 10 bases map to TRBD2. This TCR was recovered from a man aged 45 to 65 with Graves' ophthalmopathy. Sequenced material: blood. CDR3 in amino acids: CASSPRGAGGLYEQYF. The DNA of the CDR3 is TGTGCCAGCAGCCCGCGGGGAGCGGGAGGGCTATACGAGCAGTACTTC.